A selection of T cell receptor beta chains follows, all from one sample in a study of PD-L1 blockade in urothelial cancer. TCRdb's copy holds only in-frame clones and misses some; the assay was immunoSEQ multiplex PCR. In the table there are tens of thousands of clones, 84% of which are singletons. Here the sequenced sample was PBMCs, taken around atezolizumab (anti-PD-L1) treatment. The receptor source for this set is a woman aged 70-85 years with urothelial cancer. Each CDR3 is given with its conserved first and last residue. Fields, in order: CDR3 protein, CDR3 DNA, V gene, J gene, CDR3 length, D gene, clone size. The D gene is left open where the match is weak. Some rows mark clone size as missing; the rest say once, few, many or name a class of expanded clone.

CDR3aa: CASSQVGGGIQYF
CDR3nt: TGCGCCAGCAGCCAAGTCGGGGGTGGCATTCAGTACTTC
v_gene: TRBV4-1
j_gene: TRBJ2-4
len: 13
d_gene: NA
abundance: NA

CDR3aa: CASSPSRWDSKNTEAFF
CDR3nt: TGCGCCAGCAGCCCATCACGTTGGGACAGCAAGAACACTGAAGCTTTCTTT
v_gene: TRBV4-1
j_gene: TRBJ1-1
len: 17
d_gene: TRBD1
abundance: NA

CDR3aa: CASSARQDGYGYTF
CDR3nt: TGTGCCAGCAGCGCCCGACAGGATGGCTATGGCTACACCTTC
v_gene: TRBV7-6
j_gene: TRBJ1-2
len: 14
d_gene: NA
abundance: NA

CDR3aa: CASSNRGQGFF
CDR3nt: TGTGCCAGCAGCAATCGGGGACAAGGTTTCTTT
v_gene: TRBV6-5
j_gene: TRBJ1-1
len: 11
d_gene: NA
abundance: NA

CDR3aa: CASSPWDSNSYEQYF
CDR3nt: TGTGCCAGCAGCCCCTGGGACAGTAACTCCTACGAGCAGTACTTC
v_gene: TRBV9
j_gene: TRBJ2-7
len: 15
d_gene: TRBD1
abundance: NA

CDR3aa: CASSLLGGGAGNEQFF
CDR3nt: TGTGCCAGCAGCTTATTAGGCGGGGGGGCAGGGAATGAGCAGTTCTTC
v_gene: TRBV7-6
j_gene: TRBJ2-1
len: 16
d_gene: TRBD2
abundance: NA

CDR3aa: CASSFSYEQYF
CDR3nt: TGTGCCAGCTCCTTCTCCTACGAGCAGTACTTC
v_gene: TRBV18
j_gene: TRBJ2-7
len: 11
d_gene: NA
abundance: NA

CDR3aa: CASSLDRVGTGELFF
CDR3nt: TGTGCCAGCAGTCTTGACAGGGTGGGCACCGGGGAGCTGTTTTTT
v_gene: TRBV28
j_gene: TRBJ2-2
len: 15
d_gene: TRBD1
abundance: NA

CDR3aa: CASSVLSRWSGNTIYF
CDR3nt: TGTGCCAGCAGCGTATTGTCGCGCTGGTCTGGAAACACCATATATTTT
v_gene: TRBV9
j_gene: TRBJ1-3
len: 16
d_gene: NA
abundance: NA

CDR3aa: CASSLDGGGGTDTQYF
CDR3nt: TGTGCCAGCAGCTTAGACGGGGGGGGAGGGACAGATACGCAGTATTTT
v_gene: TRBV11-2
j_gene: TRBJ2-3
len: 16
d_gene: TRBD2
abundance: NA

CDR3aa: CASSQERQGFYEQYF
CDR3nt: TGTGCCAGCAGCCAAGAACGTCAGGGTTTCTACGAGCAGTACTTC
v_gene: TRBV4-2
j_gene: TRBJ2-7
len: 15
d_gene: NA
abundance: NA

CDR3aa: CASSSPGLYEQYF
CDR3nt: TGCGCCAGCAGCTCCCCGGGACTCTACGAGCAGTACTTC
v_gene: TRBV5-1
j_gene: TRBJ2-7
len: 13
d_gene: NA
abundance: NA

CDR3aa: CASSLGVPQGHTGELFF
CDR3nt: TGTGCCAGCAGCTTGGGAGTCCCACAGGGGCACACCGGGGAGCTGTTTTTT
v_gene: TRBV5-4
j_gene: TRBJ2-2
len: 17
d_gene: TRBD1
abundance: NA

CDR3aa: CASSDERGYEQYF
CDR3nt: TGTGCCAGCTCCGATGAGCGGGGCTATGAGCAGTACTTC
v_gene: TRBV18
j_gene: TRBJ2-7
len: 13
d_gene: TRBD2
abundance: NA

CDR3aa: CASSPLAGWQETQYF
CDR3nt: TGCGCCAGCAGCCCCTTAGCGGGGTGGCAGGAGACCCAGTACTTC
v_gene: TRBV5-1
j_gene: TRBJ2-5
len: 15
d_gene: TRBD2
abundance: NA

CDR3aa: CASSLSGETLAKNIQYF
CDR3nt: TGTGCCAGCAGTTTATCAGGGGAGACCCTAGCCAAAAACATTCAGTACTTC
v_gene: TRBV28
j_gene: TRBJ2-4
len: 17
d_gene: NA
abundance: NA

CDR3aa: CSLRQTGAETQYF
CDR3nt: TGCAGCCTTCGCCAGACAGGGGCAGAGACCCAGTACTTC
v_gene: TRBV29-1
j_gene: TRBJ2-5
len: 13
d_gene: TRBD1
abundance: NA

CDR3aa: CASSPTRVRVEAFF
CDR3nt: TGTGCCAGCAGCCCAACGAGGGTCCGTGTTGAAGCTTTCTTT
v_gene: TRBV7-2
j_gene: TRBJ1-1
len: 14
d_gene: NA
abundance: NA

CDR3aa: CASSSGGNYPYNEQFF
CDR3nt: TGTGCCAGCAGCTCAGGCGGGAACTACCCCTACAATGAGCAGTTCTTC
v_gene: TRBV13
j_gene: TRBJ2-1
len: 16
d_gene: NA
abundance: NA

CDR3aa: CASRELSGQGYTF
CDR3nt: TGTGCCAGCAGAGAGTTAAGTGGGCAGGGCTACACCTTC
v_gene: TRBV6-1
j_gene: TRBJ1-2
len: 13
d_gene: NA
abundance: once

CDR3aa: CASSGTGPDTQYF
CDR3nt: TGTGCCAGCTCCGGGACAGGGCCAGATACGCAGTATTTT
v_gene: TRBV18
j_gene: TRBJ2-3
len: 13
d_gene: TRBD1
abundance: NA

CDR3aa: CASSTGQGNYGYTF
CDR3nt: TGTGCCAGCAGCACCGGACAGGGCAACTATGGCTACACCTTC
v_gene: TRBV5-6
j_gene: TRBJ1-2
len: 14
d_gene: TRBD1
abundance: NA

CDR3aa: CASTSTNYGYTF
CDR3nt: TGTGCCAGTACGAGCACTAACTATGGCTACACCTTC
v_gene: TRBV19
j_gene: TRBJ1-2
len: 12
d_gene: NA
abundance: NA

CDR3aa: CASSVKGEGEAFF
CDR3nt: TGCGCCAGCAGTGTAAAGGGGGAGGGGGAAGCTTTCTTT
v_gene: TRBV10-2
j_gene: TRBJ1-1
len: 13
d_gene: NA
abundance: NA

CDR3aa: CASSSYRLAGAETQYF
CDR3nt: TGTGCCAGCAGCTCCTACCGACTAGCGGGAGCAGAGACCCAGTACTTC
v_gene: TRBV7-9
j_gene: TRBJ2-5
len: 16
d_gene: TRBD2
abundance: NA

CDR3aa: CASRDLGGAGTDTQYF
CDR3nt: TGCGCCAGCAGGGACCTTGGCGGGGCGGGTACAGATACGCAGTATTTT
v_gene: TRBV5-1
j_gene: TRBJ2-3
len: 16
d_gene: NA
abundance: once

CDR3aa: CASSEERGGDYGYTF
CDR3nt: TGTGCCAGCAGTGAAGAGAGAGGGGGGGACTATGGCTACACCTTC
v_gene: TRBV2
j_gene: TRBJ1-2
len: 15
d_gene: NA
abundance: NA

CDR3aa: CASSIGSGSEKLFF
CDR3nt: TGTGCCAGCAGTATCGGGTCGGGGTCTGAAAAACTGTTTTTT
v_gene: TRBV28
j_gene: TRBJ1-4
len: 14
d_gene: NA
abundance: NA

CDR3aa: CASSFRHRRGGNQPQHF
CDR3nt: TGTGCCAGCAGCTTTAGACACCGACGGGGTGGCAATCAGCCCCAGCATTTT
v_gene: TRBV7-2
j_gene: TRBJ1-5
len: 17
d_gene: NA
abundance: NA

CDR3aa: CSVGQGLRTDTQYF
CDR3nt: TGCAGCGTTGGACAGGGGTTACGCACAGATACGCAGTATTTT
v_gene: TRBV29-1
j_gene: TRBJ2-3
len: 14
d_gene: TRBD1
abundance: NA

CDR3aa: CASSLGQAGDYGYTF
CDR3nt: TGTGCCAGCAGCTTGGGTCAGGCGGGGGACTATGGCTACACCTTC
v_gene: TRBV5-5
j_gene: TRBJ1-2
len: 15
d_gene: NA
abundance: NA

CDR3aa: CASSRGQDAGELFF
CDR3nt: TGCGCCAGCAGCCGGGGACAGGACGCCGGGGAGCTGTTTTTT
v_gene: TRBV5-1
j_gene: TRBJ2-2
len: 14
d_gene: TRBD1
abundance: NA

CDR3aa: CASSTCGSGVHEQYF
CDR3nt: TGTGCCAGCAGCACTTGCGGGAGTGGAGTCCACGAGCAGTACTTC
v_gene: TRBV21-1
j_gene: TRBJ2-7
len: 15
d_gene: NA
abundance: NA

CDR3aa: CASTRGFDGYTF
CDR3nt: TGTGCCAGCACCCGAGGGTTCGACGGCTACACCTTC
v_gene: TRBV28
j_gene: TRBJ1-2
len: 12
d_gene: NA
abundance: NA

CDR3aa: CASSPDPGGRDEQYF
CDR3nt: TGTGCCAGCTCACCCGACCCAGGGGGTAGAGACGAGCAGTACTTC
v_gene: TRBV18
j_gene: TRBJ2-7
len: 15
d_gene: TRBD1
abundance: NA

CDR3aa: CASSLVSGAGPYGYTF
CDR3nt: TGTGCCAGCAGCTTAGTTTCTGGGGCCGGCCCCTATGGCTACACCTTC
v_gene: TRBV7-2
j_gene: TRBJ1-2
len: 16
d_gene: NA
abundance: NA

CDR3aa: CASRNRDSSYEQYF
CDR3nt: TGTGCCAGCAGGAACCGGGACAGTTCCTACGAGCAGTACTTC
v_gene: TRBV2
j_gene: TRBJ2-7
len: 14
d_gene: TRBD1
abundance: NA

CDR3aa: CASMTGLAPRSTDTQYF
CDR3nt: TGTGCCAGCATGACGGGACTAGCTCCCCGTTCCACAGATACGCAGTATTTT
v_gene: TRBV5-4
j_gene: TRBJ2-3
len: 17
d_gene: TRBD2
abundance: NA

CDR3aa: CASSTESSYNEQFF
CDR3nt: TGCGCCAGCTCGACGGAGAGCTCCTACAATGAGCAGTTCTTC
v_gene: TRBV5-1
j_gene: TRBJ2-1
len: 14
d_gene: NA
abundance: NA

CDR3aa: CASSKTATDTQYF
CDR3nt: TGTGCCAGCAGCAAGACAGCCACAGATACGCAGTATTTT
v_gene: TRBV7-3
j_gene: TRBJ2-3
len: 13
d_gene: NA
abundance: NA

CDR3aa: CASSLLGNQPQHF
CDR3nt: TGTGCCAGCAGCTTACTCGGGAATCAGCCCCAGCATTTT
v_gene: TRBV5-6
j_gene: TRBJ1-5
len: 13
d_gene: NA
abundance: few

CDR3aa: CASSLGGPGELFF
CDR3nt: TGTGCCAGCAGCTTAGGGGGTCCCGGGGAGCTGTTTTTT
v_gene: TRBV5-8
j_gene: TRBJ2-2
len: 13
d_gene: NA
abundance: NA

CDR3aa: CASSYEGNEQFF
CDR3nt: TGTGCCAGCAGTTACGAGGGCAATGAGCAGTTCTTC
v_gene: TRBV6-6
j_gene: TRBJ2-1
len: 12
d_gene: NA
abundance: NA

CDR3aa: CASSKTGRGYTF
CDR3nt: TGTGCCAGCAGCAAGACAGGGCGAGGCTACACCTTC
v_gene: TRBV21-1
j_gene: TRBJ1-2
len: 12
d_gene: NA
abundance: NA

CDR3aa: CASSPRRPLTGRLFF
CDR3nt: TGTGCCAGCAGCCCACGGAGGCCTTTAACAGGGAGATTGTTTTTT
v_gene: TRBV6-5
j_gene: TRBJ1-4
len: 15
d_gene: NA
abundance: few

CDR3aa: CASSSGLAGGVGASQETQYF
CDR3nt: TGCGCCAGCAGCTCCGGACTAGCGGGGGGGGTGGGTGCGTCCCAAGAGACCCAGTACTTC
v_gene: TRBV5-1
j_gene: TRBJ2-5
len: 20
d_gene: TRBD2
abundance: NA

CDR3aa: CASSARLEGFLYF
CDR3nt: TGTGCCAGCAGCGCCCGACTGGAGGGTTTTTTGTACTTC
v_gene: TRBV9
j_gene: TRBJ2-4
len: 13
d_gene: NA
abundance: NA

CDR3aa: CASNLQGPSTGELFF
CDR3nt: TGTGCCAGTAACCTACAGGGACCCAGCACCGGGGAGCTGTTTTTT
v_gene: TRBV19
j_gene: TRBJ2-2
len: 15
d_gene: NA
abundance: NA

CDR3aa: CASSELAGGYEQYF
CDR3nt: TGTGCCAGCAGTGAATTAGCGGGGGGCTACGAGCAGTACTTC
v_gene: TRBV2
j_gene: TRBJ2-7
len: 14
d_gene: TRBD2
abundance: once

CDR3aa: CATTPSGANVLTF
CDR3nt: TGTGCCACTACCCCGTCTGGGGCCAACGTCCTGACTTTC
v_gene: TRBV2
j_gene: TRBJ2-6
len: 13
d_gene: NA
abundance: NA

CDR3aa: CSVASGGEAFF
CDR3nt: TGCAGCGTGGCGTCGGGAGGCGAAGCTTTCTTT
v_gene: TRBV29-1
j_gene: TRBJ1-1
len: 11
d_gene: NA
abundance: few